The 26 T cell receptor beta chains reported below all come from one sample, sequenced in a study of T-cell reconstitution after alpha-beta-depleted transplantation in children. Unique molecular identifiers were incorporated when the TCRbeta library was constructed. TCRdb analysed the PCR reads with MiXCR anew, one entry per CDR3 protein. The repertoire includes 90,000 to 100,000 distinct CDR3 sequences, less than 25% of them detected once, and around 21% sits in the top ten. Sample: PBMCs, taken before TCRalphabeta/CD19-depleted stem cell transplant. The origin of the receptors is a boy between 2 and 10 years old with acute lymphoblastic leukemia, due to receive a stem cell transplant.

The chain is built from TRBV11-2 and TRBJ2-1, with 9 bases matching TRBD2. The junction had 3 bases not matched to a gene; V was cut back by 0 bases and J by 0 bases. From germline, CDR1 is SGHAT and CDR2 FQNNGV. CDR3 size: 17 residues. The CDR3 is CASSLEVSGSSYNEQFF. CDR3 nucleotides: TGTGCCAGCAGCTTAGAAGTTAGCGGGAGCTCCTACAATGAGCAGTTCTTC.

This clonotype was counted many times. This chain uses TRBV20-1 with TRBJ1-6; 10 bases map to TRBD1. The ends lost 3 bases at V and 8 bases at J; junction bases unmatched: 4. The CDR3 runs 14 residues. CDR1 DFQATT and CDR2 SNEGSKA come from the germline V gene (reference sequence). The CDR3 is CSAREDRGHSPLHF. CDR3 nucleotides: TGCAGTGCTAGGGAAGACAGGGGGCATTCACCCCTCCACTTT.

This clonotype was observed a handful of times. The CDR3 loop reads CASSWGGSGNTEAFF. In DNA, the CDR3 is TGCGCCAGCAGCTGGGGGGGGAGCGGGAACACTGAAGCTTTCTTT. This rearrangement joins TRBV5-1 to TRBJ1-1, with D maybe TRBD1 (5 bases). The V end lost 3 bases, the J end lost 1 base, and 13 bases lay between the germline ends. Germline V lookup: CDR1 SGHRS, CDR2 YFSETQ. The CDR3 extends over 15 amino acids.

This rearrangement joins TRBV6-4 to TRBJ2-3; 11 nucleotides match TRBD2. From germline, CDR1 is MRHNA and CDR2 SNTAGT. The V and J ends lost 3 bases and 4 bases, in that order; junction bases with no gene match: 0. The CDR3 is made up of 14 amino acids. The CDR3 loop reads CASSELAGADTQYF. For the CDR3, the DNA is TGTGCCAGCAGTGAACTAGCGGGAGCAGATACGCAGTATTTT.

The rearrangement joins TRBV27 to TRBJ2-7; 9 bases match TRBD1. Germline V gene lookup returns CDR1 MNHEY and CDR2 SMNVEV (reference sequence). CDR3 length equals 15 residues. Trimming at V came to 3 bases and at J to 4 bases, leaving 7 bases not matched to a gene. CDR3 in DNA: TGTGCCAGCAGTTTGGGGACAGGGAGGGAATACGAGCAGTACTTC. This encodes CASSLGTGREYEQYF.

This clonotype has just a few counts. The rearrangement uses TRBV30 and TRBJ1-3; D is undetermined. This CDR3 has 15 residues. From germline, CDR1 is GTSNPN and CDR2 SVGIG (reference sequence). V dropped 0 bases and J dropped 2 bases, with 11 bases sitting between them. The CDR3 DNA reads TGTGCCTGGAGTGTGGTCGGGTCGCCTGGAAACACCATATATTTT. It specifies CAWSVVGSPGNTIYF. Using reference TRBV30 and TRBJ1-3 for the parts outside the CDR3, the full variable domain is SQTIHQWPATLVQPVGSPLSLECTVEGTSNPNLYWYRQAAGRGLQLLFYSVGIGQISSEVPQNLSASRPQDRQFILSSKKLLLSDSGFYLCAWSVVGSPGNTIYFGEGSWLTVV.

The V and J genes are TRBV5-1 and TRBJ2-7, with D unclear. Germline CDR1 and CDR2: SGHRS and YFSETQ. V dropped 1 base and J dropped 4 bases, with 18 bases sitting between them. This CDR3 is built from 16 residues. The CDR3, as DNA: TGCGCCAGCAGCTTGTATCAGCCGCACTTGTCGTACGAGCAGTACTTC. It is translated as CASSLYQPHLSYEQYF.

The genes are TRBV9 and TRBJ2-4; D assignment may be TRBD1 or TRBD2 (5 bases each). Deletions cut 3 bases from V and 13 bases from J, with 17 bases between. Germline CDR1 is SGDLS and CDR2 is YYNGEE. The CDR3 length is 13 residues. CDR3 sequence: CASSEGPRLAQYF. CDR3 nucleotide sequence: TGTGCCAGCAGCGAGGGACCCCGGCTAGCCCAGTACTTC.

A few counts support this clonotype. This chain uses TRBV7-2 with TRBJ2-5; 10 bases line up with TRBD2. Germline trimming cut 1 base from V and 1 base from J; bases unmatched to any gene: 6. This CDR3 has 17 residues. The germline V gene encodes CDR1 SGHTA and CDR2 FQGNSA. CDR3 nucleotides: TGTGCCAGCAGCTTAGGGGCTAGCGGGAGCGGCCAAGAGACCCAGTACTTC. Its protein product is CASSLGASGSGQETQYF.

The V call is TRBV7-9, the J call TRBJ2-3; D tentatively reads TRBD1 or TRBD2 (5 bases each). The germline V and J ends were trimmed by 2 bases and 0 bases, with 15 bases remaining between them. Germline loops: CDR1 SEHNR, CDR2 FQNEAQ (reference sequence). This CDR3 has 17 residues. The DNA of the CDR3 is TGTGCCAGCAGCTTAAGCGTGGGGACCCCAAGCACAGATACGCAGTATTTT. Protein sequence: CASSLSVGTPSTDTQYF. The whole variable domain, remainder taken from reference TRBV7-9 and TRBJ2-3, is DTGVSQNPRHKITKRGQNVTFRCDPISEHNRLYWYRQTLGQGPEFLTYFQNEAQLEKSRLLSDRFSAERPKGSFSTLEIQRTEQGDSAMYLCASSLSVGTPSTDTQYFGPGTRLTVL.

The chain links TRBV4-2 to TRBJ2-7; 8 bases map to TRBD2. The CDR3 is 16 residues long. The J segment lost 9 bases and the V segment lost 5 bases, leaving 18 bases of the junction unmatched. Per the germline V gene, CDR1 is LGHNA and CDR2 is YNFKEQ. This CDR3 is CASSARPGLDSVRQYF. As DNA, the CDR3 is TGTGCCAGCAGCGCCAGACCGGGACTAGACTCGGTCAGGCAGTACTTC.

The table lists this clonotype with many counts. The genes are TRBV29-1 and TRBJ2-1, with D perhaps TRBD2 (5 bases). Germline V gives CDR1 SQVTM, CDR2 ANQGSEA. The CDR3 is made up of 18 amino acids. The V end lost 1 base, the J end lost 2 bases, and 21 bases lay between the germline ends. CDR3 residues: CSVEGLASSARTYNEQFF. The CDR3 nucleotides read TGCAGCGTTGAAGGGCTAGCCTCAAGCGCAAGAACCTACAATGAGCAGTTCTTC.

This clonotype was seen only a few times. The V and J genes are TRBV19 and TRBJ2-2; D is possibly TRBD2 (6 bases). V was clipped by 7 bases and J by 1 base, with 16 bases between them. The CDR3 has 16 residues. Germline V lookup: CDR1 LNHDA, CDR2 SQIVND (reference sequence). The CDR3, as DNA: TGTGCCAGTAACAAACGGCGGGGAGTGAACACCGGGGAGCTGTTTTTT. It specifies CASNKRRGVNTGELFF.

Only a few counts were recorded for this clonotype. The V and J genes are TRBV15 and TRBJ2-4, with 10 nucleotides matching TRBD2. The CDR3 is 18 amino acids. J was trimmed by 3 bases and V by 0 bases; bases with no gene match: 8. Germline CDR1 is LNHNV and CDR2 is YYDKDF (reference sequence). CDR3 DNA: TGTGCCACCAGCAGAGATTGGGCTCGGACTAGCGGCAAAAACATTCAGTACTTC. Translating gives CATSRDWARTSGKNIQYF.

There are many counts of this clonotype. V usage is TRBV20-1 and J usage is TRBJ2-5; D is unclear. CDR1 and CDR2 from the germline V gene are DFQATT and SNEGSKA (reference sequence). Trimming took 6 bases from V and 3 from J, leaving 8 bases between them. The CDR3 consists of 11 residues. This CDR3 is CSASRKETQYF. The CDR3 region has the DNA TGCAGTGCCTCCCGCAAAGAGACCCAGTACTTC.

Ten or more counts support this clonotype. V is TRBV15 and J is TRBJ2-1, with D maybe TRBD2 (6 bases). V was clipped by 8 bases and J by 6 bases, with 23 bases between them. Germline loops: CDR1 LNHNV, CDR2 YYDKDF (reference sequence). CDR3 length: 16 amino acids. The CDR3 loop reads CATFTRAEGPLNEQFF. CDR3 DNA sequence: TGTGCCACCTTCACCCGAGCGGAGGGGCCTCTCAATGAGCAGTTCTTC.

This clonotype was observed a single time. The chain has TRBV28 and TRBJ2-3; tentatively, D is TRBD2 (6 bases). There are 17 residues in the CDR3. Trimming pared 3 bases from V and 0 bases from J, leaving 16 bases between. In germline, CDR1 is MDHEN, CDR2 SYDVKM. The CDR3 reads CASSFNRRRGSTDTQYF. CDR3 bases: TGTGCCAGCAGTTTTAATCGGCGGAGGGGTAGCACAGATACGCAGTATTTT.

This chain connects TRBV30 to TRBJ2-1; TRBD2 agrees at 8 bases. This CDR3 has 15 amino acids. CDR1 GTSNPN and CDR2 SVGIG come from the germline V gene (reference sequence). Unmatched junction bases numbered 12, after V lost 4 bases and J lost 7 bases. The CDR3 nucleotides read TGTGCCTGGAACTCGCGGGGACTAGTTGGAAATGAGCAGTTCTTC. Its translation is CAWNSRGLVGNEQFF.

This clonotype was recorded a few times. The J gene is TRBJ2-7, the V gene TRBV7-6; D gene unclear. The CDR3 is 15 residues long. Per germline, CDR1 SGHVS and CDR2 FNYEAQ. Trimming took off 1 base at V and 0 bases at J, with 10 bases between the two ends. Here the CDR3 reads CASSLGAQSSYEQYF. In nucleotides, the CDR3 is TGTGCCAGCAGCTTAGGAGCCCAGAGCTCCTACGAGCAGTACTTC.

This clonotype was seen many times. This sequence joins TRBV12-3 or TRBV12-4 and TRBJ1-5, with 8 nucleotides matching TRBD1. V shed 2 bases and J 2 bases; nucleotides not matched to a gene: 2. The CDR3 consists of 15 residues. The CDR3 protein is CASSLTGQGNQPQHF. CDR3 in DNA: TGTGCCAGCAGTTTAACGGGACAGGGCAATCAGCCCCAGCATTTT.

The CDR3 DNA sequence: TGCGCCAGCAGCTGGATGGCGTCTGAGGATACGCAGTATTTT. Translated, it gives CASSWMASEDTQYF. The V call is TRBV5-1, the J call TRBJ2-3; the D is unclear. Germline CDR1 SGHRS, CDR2 YFSETQ. The CDR3 extends over 14 amino acids. The V end lost 3 bases, the J end lost 6 bases, and 14 bases lay between the germline ends. The full variable domain, with the rest looked up from reference TRBV5-1 and TRBJ2-3, is KAGVTQTPRYLIKTRGQQVTLSCSPISGHRSVSWYQQTPGQGLQFLFEYFSETQRNKGNFPGRFSGRQFSNSRSEMNVSTLELGDSALYLCASSWMASEDTQYFGPGTRLTVL.

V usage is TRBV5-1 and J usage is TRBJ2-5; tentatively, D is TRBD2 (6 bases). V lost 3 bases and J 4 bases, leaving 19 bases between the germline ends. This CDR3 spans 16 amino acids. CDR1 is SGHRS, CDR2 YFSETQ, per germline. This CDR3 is CASSSLGGDGPETQYF. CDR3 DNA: TGCGCCAGCAGCTCCCTCGGGGGTGATGGCCCAGAGACCCAGTACTTC.

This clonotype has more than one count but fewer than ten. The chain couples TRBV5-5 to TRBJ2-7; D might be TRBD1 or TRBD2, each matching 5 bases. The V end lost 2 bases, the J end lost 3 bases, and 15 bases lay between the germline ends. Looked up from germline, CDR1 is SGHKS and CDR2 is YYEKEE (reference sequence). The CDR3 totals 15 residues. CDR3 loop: CASSFDGAKGYEQYF. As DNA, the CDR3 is TGTGCCAGCAGCTTCGACGGGGCCAAAGGCTACGAGCAGTACTTC. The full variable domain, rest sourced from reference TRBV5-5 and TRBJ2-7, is DAGVTQSPTHLIKTRGQQVTLRCSPISGHKSVSWYQQVLGQGPQFIFQYYEKEERGRGNFPDRFSARQFPNYSSELNVNALLLGDSALYLCASSFDGAKGYEQYFGPGTRLTVT.

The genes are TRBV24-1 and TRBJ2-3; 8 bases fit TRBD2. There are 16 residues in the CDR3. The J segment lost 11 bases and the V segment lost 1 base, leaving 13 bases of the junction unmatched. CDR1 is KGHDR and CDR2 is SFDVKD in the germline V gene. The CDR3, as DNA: TGTGCCACCAGTGATTTTACTAGCGGAGGGCCCTTGCTGCAGTATTTT. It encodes CATSDFTSGGPLLQYF.

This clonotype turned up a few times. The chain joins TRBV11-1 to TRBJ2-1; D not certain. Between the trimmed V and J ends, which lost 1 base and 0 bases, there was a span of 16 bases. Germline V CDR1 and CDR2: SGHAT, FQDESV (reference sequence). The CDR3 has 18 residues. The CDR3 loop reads CASSLDRRHPLSYNEQFF. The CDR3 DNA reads TGTGCCAGCAGCTTAGATCGGCGGCACCCGCTCTCCTACAATGAGCAGTTCTTC.

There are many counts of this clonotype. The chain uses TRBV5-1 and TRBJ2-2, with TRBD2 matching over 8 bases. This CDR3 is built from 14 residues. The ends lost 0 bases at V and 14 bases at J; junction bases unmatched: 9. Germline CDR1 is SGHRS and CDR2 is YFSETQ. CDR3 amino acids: CASSLDGGGRTLFF. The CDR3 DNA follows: TGCGCCAGCAGCTTGGACGGCGGGGGGCGAACACTGTTTTTT.